The 3 T cell receptor beta chains listed next were all sequenced from one sample in a study of T cell responses to AZD1222 COVID-19 vaccine. TCRdb's copy holds only in-frame clones and misses some; the assay was immunoSEQ multiplex PCR. The sample yields around 65,000 clones, roughly three quarters seen once. The specimen was peripheral blood, collected on day 0 of AZD1222 vaccination. The source is an adult in good health.

The chain has TRBV7-9 and TRBJ2-5, with a tentative D call TRBD1 (6 bases). The CDR3 loop spans 14 amino acids. From germline, CDR1 is SEHNR and CDR2 FQNEAQ (reference sequence). V shed 5 bases and J shed 5 bases, with 15 bases lying between them. CDR3 coding DNA: TGTGCCAGCAGCAAAGGGCAGGGGCGGGAGACCCAGTACTTC. It specifies CASSKGQGRETQYF.

The chain has TRBV28 and TRBJ1-2, with 7 bases fitting TRBD1. With 6 bases clipped from V and 5 bases from J, the junction kept 9 bases outside the gene matches. The length of the CDR3 is 14 residues. Germline lookup yields CDR1 MDHEN and CDR2 SYDVKM. CDR3 region: CASSSGTVAYGYTF. The CDR3 DNA is TGTGCCAGCAGCTCCGGGACAGTGGCTTATGGCTACACCTTC.

This clone was found a few times. V usage is TRBV12-2 and J usage is TRBJ1-2. TRBV12-2 is listed as a pseudogene. This CDR3 is built from 15 residues. The CDR3 DNA sequence: TGTGCAAGTCGCTTGAAGACGGATATCAACTATGGCTACACCTTC. This translates into CASRLKTDINYGYTF.